The clone carrying this TCR beta chain was seen many times. No antigen is known for it. This record belongs to a study of CD8 T cells in ankylosing spondylitis. Overall study results and limits: Within matched ankylosing spondylitis synovial fluid, disease-linked clones were reportedly significantly enriched. In reactive arthritis synovial fluid and blood, some motif variants had been reported before. Blood of patients with ankylosing spondylitis appeared to be characterized by a TCR beta motif of eight or nine highly homologous variants.

Making use of molecular barcodes, quantitative 5'-RACE generated TCR beta libraries. TCRdb passed the 5' RACE reads through MiXCR, listing each CDR3 protein once. This sample has about 320,000 distinct CDR3 sequences; around a tenth occur once, and the top ten carry roughly 9.1%. The sequence came from a female donor with ankylosing spondylitis or in good health (not recorded which). The source material was blood, either unsorted or a sorted T cell fraction (not recorded which).

CDR3 in amino acids: CAIRGTDRVYEQYF. CDR3 coding DNA: TGTGCCATCAGGGGGACAGATCGAGTCTACGAGCAGTACTTC. This chain connects TRBV10-3 to TRBJ2-7; 7 bases are a match to TRBD1. The germline V gene encodes CDR1 ENHRY and CDR2 SYGVKD. This CDR3 contains 14 residues. V dropped 6 bases and J dropped 3; count of bases not matched to a gene: 8.